The 23 T cell receptor beta chains presented below share a single source sample, sequenced in a study of response to subunit inactivated influenza vaccine (dated by TCRdb to about 2018). Preparation of the library involved RT-PCR. TCRdb shows the sequencer as Illumina HiSeq 2500. TCRdb cleaned the public reads at Q25 with fastp, built clones with MiXCR and kept in-frame beta chains. CDR3 protein sequences are deduplicated, and each keeps its most common genes and DNA. The sample includes around 200,000 distinct CDR3 sequences, with approximately 15% observed a single time. Jointly, the top ten make up 20% to 30% of the sample. Sequenced material: CD8+ T cells sorted from PBMCs, taken around 5 days after vaccination. These receptors were taken from a man between 45 and 60 years old who received an inactivated influenza vaccine. Donor details come from another sample of the same person, matched by shared clones.

This clonotype was recorded at least ten times. This CDR3 reads CASSLTGDYEQYF. In DNA form, the CDR3 reads TGTGCCAGCAGTTTAACGGGGGACTACGAGCAGTACTTC. This rearrangement joins TRBV6-2 or TRBV6-3 to TRBJ2-7; tentative D call: TRBD2 (6 bases). Per the germline V gene, CDR1 is MNHEY and CDR2 is SVGEGT. The germline V and J ends were trimmed by 4 bases and 3 bases, with 10 bases remaining between them. The length of the CDR3 is 13 residues.

In its sample, this clonotype was seen a few times. The V gene is TRBV12-3 or TRBV12-4, the J gene TRBJ2-1, with TRBD2 matching 13 bases. V lost 6 bases to trimming and J lost 16 bases; unmatched junction nucleotides: 15. The CDR3 extends over 15 amino acids. CDR3 coding DNA: TGTGCCAGCAGGCAAACTAGCGGGGGGGATTATCCCCTATTCTTC. As protein: CASRQTSGGDYPLFF.

This clonotype has just a few counts. The genes are TRBV7-6 and TRBJ2-1; tentative D call: TRBD1 (6 bases). This CDR3 has 17 amino acids. Trimming removed 1 base from V and 4 bases from J, with 17 bases in between. In germline, CDR1 is SGHVS, CDR2 FNYEAQ. The DNA for the CDR3 is TGTGCCAGCAGCTTAGTAGGGGACACTTCGGGTTACAATGAGCAGTTCTTC. Residues: CASSLVGDTSGYNEQFF.

The chain combines TRBV2 with TRBJ2-1, with D possibly matching TRBD2 (6 bases). Trimming cost V 4 bases and J 10 bases, with 8 bases left between them. Germline CDR1 is SNHLY and CDR2 is FYNNEI. This CDR3 spans 11 amino acids. CDR3 amino acids: CASSVGGEQFF. The DNA for the CDR3 is TGTGCCAGCAGTGTCGGAGGGGAGCAGTTCTTC. Together with reference TRBV2 and TRBJ2-1, the CDR3 gives the full variable domain: EPEVTQTPSHQVTQMGQEVILRCVPISNHLYFYWYRQILGQKVEFLVSFYNNEISEKSEIFDDQFSVERPDGSNFTLKIRSTKLEDSAMYFCASSVGGEQFFGPGTRLTVL.

Only a few counts were recorded for this clonotype. The chain is built from TRBV9 and TRBJ2-7, with 7 nucleotides matching TRBD1. CDR3 length: 14 residues. Per germline, CDR1 SGDLS and CDR2 YYNGEE. V was clipped by 4 bases and J by 5 bases; unmatched bases: 9. The CDR3 nucleotides are TGTGCCAGCAGCCCCCCCGGGACAGATGACGAGCAGTACTTC. Amino acids: CASSPPGTDDEQYF.

This clonotype turned up a few times. J is TRBJ1-1 and V is TRBV4-3; no reliable D call. Germline CDR1 LGHNA, CDR2 YSLEER. This CDR3 has 16 residues. V was shortened by 0 bases and J by 2 bases, with 13 bases between the two germline ends. CDR3: CASSQDLSPRNTEAFF. The CDR3 DNA sequence: TGCGCCAGCAGCCAAGATTTGTCCCCCCGAAACACTGAAGCTTTCTTT.

This clonotype turned up a few times. The chain combines TRBV5-8 with TRBJ2-7; D not certain. Deletions cut 4 bases from V and 10 bases from J, with 6 bases between. Germline V gene sequence: CDR1 SGHTS, CDR2 YDEGEE. There are 9 residues in the CDR3. CDR3 amino acids: CASSPKQYF. The CDR3 bases are TGTGCCAGCAGCCCGAAACAGTACTTC.

The chain couples TRBV12-3 or TRBV12-4 to TRBJ2-2; D may be TRBD1 or TRBD2 (5 bases each). The CDR3 runs 14 residues. The germline V and J ends were trimmed by 6 bases and 5 bases, with 13 bases remaining between them. DNA of the CDR3: TGTGCCAGCAGCCGGGACGGCCAAACCGGGGAGCTGTTTTTT. Its translation is CASSRDGQTGELFF.

The CDR3 DNA is TGTGCCAGCACCCGGGGTCTCTACGAGCAGTACTTC. As protein: CASTRGLYEQYF. The chain employs TRBV6-2 or TRBV6-3 and TRBJ2-7, with D possibly matching TRBD2 (5 bases). V shed 7 bases and J shed 3 bases, with 10 bases lying between them. Germline CDR1 and CDR2: MNHEY and SVGEGT. The CDR3 extends over 12 amino acids.

This clonotype was observed a few times. The rearrangement joins TRBV12-3 or TRBV12-4 to TRBJ2-5, with D perhaps TRBD1 or TRBD2 (5 bases each). The CDR3 runs to 13 residues. Trimming cost V 2 bases and J 5 bases, with 9 bases left between them. This CDR3 is CASSLSEGETQYF. In DNA, the CDR3 is TGTGCCAGCAGTTTATCTGAGGGGGAGACCCAGTACTTC.

This clonotype was recorded a few times. V is TRBV11-2 and J is TRBJ1-5; no clear D gene. The CDR3 is made up of 13 amino acids. Germline V lookup: CDR1 SGHAT, CDR2 FQNNGV. V lost 3 bases and J 9 bases, leaving 12 bases between the germline ends. CDR3: CASSFNGERPQHF. CDR3 nucleotides: TGTGCCAGCAGCTTTAACGGGGAACGGCCCCAGCATTTT.

This clonotype was counted at least ten times. This chain uses TRBV12-3 or TRBV12-4 with TRBJ2-3, with TRBD1 as a possible D gene (5 bases). The CDR3 loop spans 13 amino acids. The V gene lost 5 bases and the J gene lost 2 bases, with 8 bases spanning the gap. In DNA, the CDR3 is TGTGCCAGCAGTCGGACATACACAGATACGCAGTATTTT. It encodes CASSRTYTDTQYF.

The chain combines TRBV11-2 with TRBJ2-1, with 9 bases fitting TRBD2. The germline V gene has CDR1 SGHAT and CDR2 FQNNGV. This CDR3 spans 17 amino acids. The junction had 7 bases not matched to a gene; V was cut back by 1 base and J by 3 bases. For the CDR3, the DNA is TGTGCCAGCAGCTTAGTCATTTATAGCGGGGGCTACAATGAGCAGTTCTTC. Protein sequence: CASSLVIYSGGYNEQFF. Together with reference TRBV11-2 and TRBJ2-1, the CDR3 gives the full variable domain: EAGVAQSPRYKIIEKRQSVAFWCNPISGHATLYWYQQILGQGPKLLIQFQNNGVVDDSQLPKDRFSAERLKGVDSTLKIQPAKLEDSAVYLCASSLVIYSGGYNEQFFGPGTRLTVL.

This chain connects TRBV2 to TRBJ1-2; D call uncertain. Germline lookup yields CDR1 SNHLY and CDR2 FYNNEI. Trimming cost V 7 bases and J 4 bases, with 10 bases left between them. This CDR3 comprises 12 residues. DNA for the CDR3: TGTGCCAGCACTATACGGACCTATGGCTACACCTTC. It translates to CASTIRTYGYTF.

The chain is built from TRBV7-8 and TRBJ2-5, with D perhaps matching TRBD2 (6 bases). Trimming removed 3 bases from V and 1 base from J, with 12 bases in between. This CDR3 region has 15 residues. Germline CDR1 SGHVS, CDR2 FQNEAQ. CDR3 region: CASSFSRGTQETQYF. DNA of the CDR3: TGTGCCAGCAGCTTTTCGCGCGGGACCCAAGAGACCCAGTACTTC.

This chain links TRBV29-1 with TRBJ2-5; TRBD2 is a possible D gene (5 bases). Germline assignment: CDR1 SQVTM and CDR2 ANQGSEA. This CDR3 region has 15 residues. Trimming shortened V by 5 bases and J by 5 bases, and 21 bases separated the two germline ends. The CDR3 is CSVTVRYGSSETQYF. Here the CDR3 DNA reads TGCAGCGTTACTGTTAGATATGGGAGTTCGGAGACCCAGTACTTC.

The chain recombines TRBV5-1 with TRBJ2-7; 7 nucleotides line up with TRBD2. From germline, CDR1 is SGHRS and CDR2 YFSETQ. The length of the CDR3 is 18 residues. After removal of 0 bases from V and 2 bases from J, the junction contained 14 bases not matched to a gene. The CDR3 loop reads CASSLGPPGGLAAYEQYF. Written as DNA, the CDR3 is TGCGCCAGCAGCTTGGGTCCCCCGGGGGGATTAGCGGCCTACGAGCAGTACTTC.

This clonotype has only a few counts. The chain recombines TRBV19 with TRBJ2-1, with TRBD2 matching over 9 bases. Germline-derived CDR1 and CDR2 are LNHDA and SQIVND (reference sequence). The CDR3 covers 14 residues. Germline trimming cut 5 bases from V and 16 bases from J; bases unmatched to any gene: 15. This chain's CDR3 is CASSVGLAGQAVFF. The CDR3 DNA reads as TGTGCCAGTAGTGTGGGCCTAGCGGGGCAGGCGGTATTCTTC.

This chain uses TRBV7-8 with TRBJ2-7, with 9 bases matching TRBD2. Per germline, CDR1 SGHVS and CDR2 FQNEAQ. Unmatched junction bases numbered 9, after V lost 6 bases and J lost 0 bases. This CDR3 has 16 residues. In DNA, the CDR3 is TGTGCCAGCAGTCAGGGTCCGGGACTAGCCTCCTACGAGCAGTACTTC. It is translated as CASSQGPGLASYEQYF.

J is TRBJ2-7 and V is TRBV11-2; 9 bases fit TRBD2. The germline V gene has CDR1 SGHAT and CDR2 FQNNGV. The CDR3 runs 20 residues. The junction had 22 bases not matched to a gene; V was cut back by 2 bases and J by 5 bases. CDR3 bases: TGTGCCAGCAGCTTAAAGGTCGCGACTAGCGGAACCCCGATCTGGGACGAGCAGTACTTC. Translating it yields CASSLKVATSGTPIWDEQYF. The full variable domain, completed using reference TRBV11-2 and TRBJ2-7, is EAGVAQSPRYKIIEKRQSVAFWCNPISGHATLYWYQQILGQGPKLLIQFQNNGVVDDSQLPKDRFSAERLKGVDSTLKIQPAKLEDSAVYLCASSLKVATSGTPIWDEQYFGPGTRLTVT.

This clonotype has a handful of counts. The rearrangement uses TRBV7-8 and TRBJ2-7, with D possibly TRBD1 on 5 matching bases. Trimming left V 3 bases short and J 6 bases short, with 12 bases between. Germline V gives CDR1 SGHVS, CDR2 FQNEAQ. The CDR3 is made up of 13 amino acids. CDR3 nucleotide sequence: TGTGCCAGCAGCTTTCCAGGGTTTCGCGAGCAGTACTTC. Amino acid sequence: CASSFPGFREQYF.

This clonotype was counted a few times. The J gene is TRBJ2-7, the V gene TRBV4-2; D possibly corresponds to TRBD2 (5 bases). The CDR3 length is 15 residues. The V end was cut by 3 bases, the J end by 4 bases, with 16 bases between. The V gene's germline CDR1 is LGHNA and CDR2 YNFKEQ. The CDR3 sequence: CASSHLIGETYEQYF. CDR3 sequence (DNA): TGTGCCAGCAGCCACCTGATTGGGGAGACTTACGAGCAGTACTTC.

This clonotype was observed a handful of times. J is TRBJ2-1 and V is TRBV5-1; the match to TRBD1 covers 7 bases. Germline V CDR1 and CDR2: SGHRS, YFSETQ. The junction had 10 bases not matched to a gene; V was cut back by 0 bases and J by 7 bases. This CDR3 spans 16 amino acids. CDR3 amino acids: CASSLDPGRTGNEQFF. The CDR3, as DNA: TGCGCCAGCAGCTTGGACCCTGGCAGGACAGGAAATGAGCAGTTCTTC.